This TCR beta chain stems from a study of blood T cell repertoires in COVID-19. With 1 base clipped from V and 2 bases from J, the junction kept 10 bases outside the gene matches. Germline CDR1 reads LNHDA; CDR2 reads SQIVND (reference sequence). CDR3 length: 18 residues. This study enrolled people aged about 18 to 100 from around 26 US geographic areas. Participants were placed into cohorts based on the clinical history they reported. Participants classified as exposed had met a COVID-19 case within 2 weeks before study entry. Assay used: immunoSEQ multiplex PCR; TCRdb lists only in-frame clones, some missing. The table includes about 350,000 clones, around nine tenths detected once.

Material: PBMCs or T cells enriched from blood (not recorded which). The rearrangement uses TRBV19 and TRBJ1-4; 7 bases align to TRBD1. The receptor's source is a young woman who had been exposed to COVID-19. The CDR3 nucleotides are TGTGCCAGTAGTATAGTAGTACAGGGGTTTCGGACTAATGAAAAACTGTTTTTT. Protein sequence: CASSIVVQGFRTNEKLFF.